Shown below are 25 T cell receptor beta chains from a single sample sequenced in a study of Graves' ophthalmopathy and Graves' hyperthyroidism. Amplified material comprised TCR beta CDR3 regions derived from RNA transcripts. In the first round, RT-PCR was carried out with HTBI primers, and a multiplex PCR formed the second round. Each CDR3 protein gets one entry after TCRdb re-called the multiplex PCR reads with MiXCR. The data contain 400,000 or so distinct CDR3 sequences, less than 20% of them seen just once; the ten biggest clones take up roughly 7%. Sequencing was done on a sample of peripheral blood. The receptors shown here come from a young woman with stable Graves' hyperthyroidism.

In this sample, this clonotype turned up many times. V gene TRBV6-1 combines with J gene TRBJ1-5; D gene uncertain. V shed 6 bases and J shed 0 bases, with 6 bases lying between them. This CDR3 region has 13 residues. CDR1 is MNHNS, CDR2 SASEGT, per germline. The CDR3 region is CASRLNSNQPQHF. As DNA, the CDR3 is TGTGCCAGCAGACTAAATAGCAATCAGCCCCAGCATTTT.

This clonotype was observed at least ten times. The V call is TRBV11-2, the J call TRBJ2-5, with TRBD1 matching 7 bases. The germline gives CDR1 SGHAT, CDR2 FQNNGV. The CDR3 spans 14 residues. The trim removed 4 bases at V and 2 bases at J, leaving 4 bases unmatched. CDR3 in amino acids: CASSSAGGQETQYF. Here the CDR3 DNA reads TGTGCCAGCAGCTCCGCAGGGGGACAAGAGACCCAGTACTTC.

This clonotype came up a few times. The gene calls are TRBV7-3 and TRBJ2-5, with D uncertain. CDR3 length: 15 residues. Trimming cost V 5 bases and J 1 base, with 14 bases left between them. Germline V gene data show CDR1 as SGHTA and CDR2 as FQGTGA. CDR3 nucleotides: TGTGCCAGCAGCGAAGCCCCAGGTGCCCAAGAGACCCAGTACTTC. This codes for CASSEAPGAQETQYF. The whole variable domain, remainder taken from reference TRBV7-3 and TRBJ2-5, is GAGVSQTPSNKVTEKGKYVELRCDPISGHTALYWYRQSLGQGPEFLIYFQGTGAADDSGLPNDRFFAVRPEGSVSTLKIQRTERGDSAVYLCASSEAPGAQETQYFGPGTRLLVL.

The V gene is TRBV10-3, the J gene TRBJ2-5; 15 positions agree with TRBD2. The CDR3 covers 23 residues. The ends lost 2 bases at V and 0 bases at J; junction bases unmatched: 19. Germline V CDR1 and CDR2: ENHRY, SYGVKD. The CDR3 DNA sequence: TGTGCCATCAGTGAGCCCCCTCCTTCTCTTGCCGGGACTAGCGGGGGGAACCAAGAGACCCAGTACTTC. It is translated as CAISEPPPSLAGTSGGNQETQYF.

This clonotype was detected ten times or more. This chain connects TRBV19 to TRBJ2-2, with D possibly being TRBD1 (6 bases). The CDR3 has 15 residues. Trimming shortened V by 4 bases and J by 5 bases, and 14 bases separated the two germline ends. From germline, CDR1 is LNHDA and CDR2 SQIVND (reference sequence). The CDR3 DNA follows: TGTGCCAGTAGTACCCTTCGGACAGAAACCGGGGAGCTGTTTTTT. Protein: CASSTLRTETGELFF.

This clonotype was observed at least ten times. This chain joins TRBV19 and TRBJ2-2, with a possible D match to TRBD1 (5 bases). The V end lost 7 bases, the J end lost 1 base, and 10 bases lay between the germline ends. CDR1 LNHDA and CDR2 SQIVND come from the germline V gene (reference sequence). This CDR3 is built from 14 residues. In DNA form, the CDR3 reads TGTGCCAGTACAAAGGGGCGGAACACCGGGGAGCTGTTTTTT. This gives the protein CASTKGRNTGELFF.

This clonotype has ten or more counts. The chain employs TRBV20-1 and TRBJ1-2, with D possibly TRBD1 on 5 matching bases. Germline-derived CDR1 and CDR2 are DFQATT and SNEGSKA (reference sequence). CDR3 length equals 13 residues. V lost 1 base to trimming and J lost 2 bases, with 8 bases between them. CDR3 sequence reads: CSARGDGNYGYTF. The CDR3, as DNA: TGCAGTGCTAGAGGGGACGGGAACTATGGCTACACCTTC.

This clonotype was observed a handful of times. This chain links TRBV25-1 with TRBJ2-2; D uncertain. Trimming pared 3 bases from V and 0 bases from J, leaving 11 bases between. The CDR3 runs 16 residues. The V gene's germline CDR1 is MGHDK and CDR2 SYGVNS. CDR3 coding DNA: TGTGCCAGCAGTGATGGACGCTCCGCGAACACCGGGGAGCTGTTTTTT. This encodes CASSDGRSANTGELFF.

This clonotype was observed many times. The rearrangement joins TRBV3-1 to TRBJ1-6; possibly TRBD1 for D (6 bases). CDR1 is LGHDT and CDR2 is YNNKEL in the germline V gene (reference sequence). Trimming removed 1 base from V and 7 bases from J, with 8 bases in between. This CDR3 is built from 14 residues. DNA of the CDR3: TGTGCCAGCAGCCAAGTCCAGGGGAATTCACCCCTCCACTTT. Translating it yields CASSQVQGNSPLHF.

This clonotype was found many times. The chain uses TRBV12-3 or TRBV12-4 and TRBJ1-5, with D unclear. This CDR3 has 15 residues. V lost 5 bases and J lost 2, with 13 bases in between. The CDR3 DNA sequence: TGTGCCAGCAGTCCGATACTCGAGGGCAATCAGCCCCAGCATTTT. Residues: CASSPILEGNQPQHF.

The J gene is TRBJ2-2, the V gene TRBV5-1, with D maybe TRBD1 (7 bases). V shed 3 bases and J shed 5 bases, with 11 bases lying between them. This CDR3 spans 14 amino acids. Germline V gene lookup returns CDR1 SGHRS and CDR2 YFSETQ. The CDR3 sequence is CASSWSGGTGELFF. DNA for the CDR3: TGCGCCAGCAGCTGGTCAGGGGGGACCGGGGAGCTGTTTTTT.

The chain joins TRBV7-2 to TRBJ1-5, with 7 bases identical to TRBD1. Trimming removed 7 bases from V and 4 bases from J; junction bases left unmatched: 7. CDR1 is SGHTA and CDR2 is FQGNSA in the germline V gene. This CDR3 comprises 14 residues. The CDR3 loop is CASTPPGGNQPQHF. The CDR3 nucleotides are TGTGCCAGCACCCCCCCAGGGGGGAATCAGCCCCAGCATTTT.

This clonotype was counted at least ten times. CDR3: CATRYRGNNQPQHF. In nucleotides, the CDR3 is TGTGCCACCAGATACAGGGGGAACAATCAGCCCCAGCATTTT. This chain uses TRBV28 with TRBJ1-5, with 8 bases that match TRBD1. Germline V gene data show CDR1 as MDHEN and CDR2 as SYDVKM. Trimming cost V 10 bases and J 3 bases; bases outside gene matches: 8. The CDR3 has 14 residues.

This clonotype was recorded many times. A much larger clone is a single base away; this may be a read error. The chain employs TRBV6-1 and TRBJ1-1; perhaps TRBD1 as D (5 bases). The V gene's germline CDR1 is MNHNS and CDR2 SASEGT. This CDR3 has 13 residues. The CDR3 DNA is TGTGCCAGCAGCATACAGGCGAACACTAAAGCTTTCTTT. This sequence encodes CASSIQANTKAFF.

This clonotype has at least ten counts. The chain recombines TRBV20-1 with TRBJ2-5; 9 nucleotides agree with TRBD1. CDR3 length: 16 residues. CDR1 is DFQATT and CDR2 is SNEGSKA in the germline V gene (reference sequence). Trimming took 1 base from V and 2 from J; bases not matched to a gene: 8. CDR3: CSARGGQGFSQETQYF. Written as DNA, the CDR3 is TGCAGTGCTAGAGGAGGACAGGGGTTCTCACAAGAGACCCAGTACTTC.

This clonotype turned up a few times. This CDR3 reads CASRVGLPGEKLFF. CDR3 DNA sequence: TGTGCCAGCAGGGTTGGGTTACCGGGCGAAAAACTGTTTTTT. The gene calls are TRBV12-3 or TRBV12-4 and TRBJ1-4, with no clear D. With 6 bases removed from V and 8 bases from J, the gap between germline ends came to 16 bases. This CDR3 region has 14 residues.

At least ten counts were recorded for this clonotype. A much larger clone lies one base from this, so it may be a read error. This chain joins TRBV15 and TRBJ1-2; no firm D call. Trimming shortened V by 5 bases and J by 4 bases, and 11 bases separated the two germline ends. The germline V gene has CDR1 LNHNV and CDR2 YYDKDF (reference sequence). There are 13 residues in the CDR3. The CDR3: CATSVDGIYGYTF. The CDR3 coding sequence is TGTGCCACCAGCGTAGACGGGATCTATGGCTACACCTTC.

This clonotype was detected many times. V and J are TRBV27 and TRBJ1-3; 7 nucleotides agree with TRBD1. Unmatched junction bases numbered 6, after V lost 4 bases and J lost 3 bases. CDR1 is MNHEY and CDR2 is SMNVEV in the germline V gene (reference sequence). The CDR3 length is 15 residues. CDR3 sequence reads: CASSSEGAGGNTIYF. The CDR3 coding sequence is TGTGCCAGCAGTTCCGAGGGGGCCGGTGGAAACACCATATATTTT.

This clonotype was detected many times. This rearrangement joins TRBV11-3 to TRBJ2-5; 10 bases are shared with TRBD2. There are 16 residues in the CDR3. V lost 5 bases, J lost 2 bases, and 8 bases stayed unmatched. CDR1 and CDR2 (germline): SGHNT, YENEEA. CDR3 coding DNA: TGTGCCAGCAGCAACGCGGTAGCGGGGGGTCAAGAGACCCAGTACTTC. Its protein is CASSNAVAGGQETQYF.

The CDR3 DNA reads as TGTGCCAGCAGGACAGGGGCCATTTCGTACTTC. This gives the protein CASRTGAISYF. The rearrangement uses TRBV12-3 or TRBV12-4 and TRBJ2-7; 8 bases match TRBD1. Losses at the gene ends were 6 bases for V and 12 bases for J; bases not matched to a gene: 7. The CDR3 covers 11 residues.

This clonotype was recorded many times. The CDR3 DNA follows: TGTGCCAGCAGCCCTCTCCGGACAGGGGGATATGGCTACACCTTC. This encodes CASSPLRTGGYGYTF. The chain couples TRBV11-3 to TRBJ1-2; 10 nucleotides align to TRBD1. The length of the CDR3 is 15 residues. Germline assignment: CDR1 SGHNT and CDR2 YENEEA. Trimming removed 5 bases from V and 5 bases from J; junction bases left unmatched: 8.

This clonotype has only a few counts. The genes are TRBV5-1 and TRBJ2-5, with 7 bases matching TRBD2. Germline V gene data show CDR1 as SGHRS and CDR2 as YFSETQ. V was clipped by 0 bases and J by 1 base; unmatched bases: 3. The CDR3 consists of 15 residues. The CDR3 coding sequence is TGCGCCAGCAGCTTGGGAGCGGGGTTCCAAGAGACCCAGTACTTC. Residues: CASSLGAGFQETQYF.

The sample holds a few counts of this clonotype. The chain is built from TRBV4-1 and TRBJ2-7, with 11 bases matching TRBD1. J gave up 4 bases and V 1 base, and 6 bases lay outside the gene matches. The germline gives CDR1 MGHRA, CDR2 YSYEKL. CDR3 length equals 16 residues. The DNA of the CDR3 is TGCGCCAGCAGCCAAGCACCGGGACAGGGGGTTTACGAGCAGTACTTC. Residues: CASSQAPGQGVYEQYF.

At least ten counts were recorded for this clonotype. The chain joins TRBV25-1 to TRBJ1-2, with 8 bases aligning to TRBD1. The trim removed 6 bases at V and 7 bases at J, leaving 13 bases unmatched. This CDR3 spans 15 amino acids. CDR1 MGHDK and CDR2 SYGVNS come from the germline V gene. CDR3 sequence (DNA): TGTGCCAGCAGCCCATTAGCACAGGGGGAGAGTGGCTACACCTTC. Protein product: CASSPLAQGESGYTF.

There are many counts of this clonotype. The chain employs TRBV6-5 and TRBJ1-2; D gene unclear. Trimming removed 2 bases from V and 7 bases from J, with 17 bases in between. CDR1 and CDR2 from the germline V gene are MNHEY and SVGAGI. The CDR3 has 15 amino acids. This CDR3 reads CASSYIRGALVGYTF. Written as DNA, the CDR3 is TGTGCCAGCAGTTACATACGTGGTGCACTGGTTGGCTACACCTTC.